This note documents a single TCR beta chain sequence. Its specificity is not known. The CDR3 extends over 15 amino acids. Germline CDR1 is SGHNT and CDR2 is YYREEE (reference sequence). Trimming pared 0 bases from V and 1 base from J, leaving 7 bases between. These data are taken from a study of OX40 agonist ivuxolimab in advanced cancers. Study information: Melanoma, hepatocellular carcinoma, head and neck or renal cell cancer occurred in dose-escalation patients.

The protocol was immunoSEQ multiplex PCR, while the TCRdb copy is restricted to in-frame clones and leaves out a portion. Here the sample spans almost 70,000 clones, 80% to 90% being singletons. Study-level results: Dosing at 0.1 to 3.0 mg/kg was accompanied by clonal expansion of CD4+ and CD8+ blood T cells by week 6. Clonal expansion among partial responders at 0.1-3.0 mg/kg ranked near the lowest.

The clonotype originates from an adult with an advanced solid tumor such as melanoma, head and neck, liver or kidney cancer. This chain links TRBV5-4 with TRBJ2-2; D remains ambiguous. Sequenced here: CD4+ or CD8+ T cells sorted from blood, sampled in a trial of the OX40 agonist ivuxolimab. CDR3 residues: CASSLARQNTGELFF. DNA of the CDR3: TGTGCCAGCAGCTTGGCCCGACAGAACACCGGGGAGCTGTTTTTT.